Sequencing of this TCR beta chain was carried out in a study of cytomegalovirus exposure and HLA in healthy donors. Details on this clone: Its antigen remains unidentified.

Donors were nominally healthy when sampled, though unrecorded immune exposures were likely. PCR employed 60 Vbeta and 13 Jbeta primers. Authors' data handling: A later analysis counted about 80 million unique TCR beta chains, around 11 million shared. Some clones are missing from TCRdb's copy, which holds only in-frame ones; the method was immunoSEQ multiplex PCR. D and trimming come from the DNA, and the V and J calls and clone size come from that table. The sample lists 150,000 to 200,000 clones; roughly four fifths were seen once. Study findings and constraints: More clonal expansion characterized HLA-associated TCR beta chains than equally common others in a later analysis. Common viral pathogens seemed, in a later analysis, to connect with several of the most significant clusters.

The source material was PBMCs. The receptor was derived from a man aged 18 to 30 in good health and CMV-seronegative.

The CDR3 protein is CASSIPGFNQPQHF. The CDR3, as DNA: TGTGCCAGTAGTATCCCGGGGTTTAATCAGCCCCAGCATTTT. The V gene is TRBV19, the J gene TRBJ1-5; no firm D call. The V gene's germline CDR1 is LNHDA and CDR2 SQIVND (reference sequence). V lost 3 bases, J lost 4 bases, and 10 bases lay in between. The CDR3 has 14 residues.